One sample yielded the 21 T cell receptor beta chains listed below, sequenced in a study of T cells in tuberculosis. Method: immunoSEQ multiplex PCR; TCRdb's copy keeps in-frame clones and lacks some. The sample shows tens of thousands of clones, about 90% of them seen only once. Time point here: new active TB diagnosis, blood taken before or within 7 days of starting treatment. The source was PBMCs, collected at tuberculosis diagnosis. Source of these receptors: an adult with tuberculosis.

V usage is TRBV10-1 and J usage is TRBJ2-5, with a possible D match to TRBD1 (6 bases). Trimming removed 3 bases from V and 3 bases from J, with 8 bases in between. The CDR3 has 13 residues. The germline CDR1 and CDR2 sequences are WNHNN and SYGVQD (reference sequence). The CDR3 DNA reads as TGCGCCAGCAGTGACTACAGGGAAGAGACCCAGTACTTC. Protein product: CASSDYREETQYF.

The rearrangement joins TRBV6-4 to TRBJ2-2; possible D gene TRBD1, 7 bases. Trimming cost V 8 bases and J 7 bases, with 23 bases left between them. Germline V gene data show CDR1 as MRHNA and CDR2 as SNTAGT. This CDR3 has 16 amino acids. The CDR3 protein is CASPFIGGRGGGELFF. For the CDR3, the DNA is TGTGCCAGCCCCTTTATAGGGGGCAGGGGAGGCGGGGAGCTGTTTTTT.

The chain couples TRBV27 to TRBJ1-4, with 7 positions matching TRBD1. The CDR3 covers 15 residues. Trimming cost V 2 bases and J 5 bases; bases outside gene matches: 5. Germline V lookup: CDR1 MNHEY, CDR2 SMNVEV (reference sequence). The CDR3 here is CASSLEGAKNEKLFF. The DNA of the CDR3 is TGTGCCAGCAGTTTAGAGGGGGCCAAGAATGAAAAACTGTTTTTT.

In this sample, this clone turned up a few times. The CDR3: CAWDLDRRTEAFF. DNA of the CDR3: TGTGCCTGGGACTTGGACAGGAGGACTGAAGCTTTCTTT. The gene calls are TRBV30 and TRBJ1-1, with TRBD1 matching over 7 bases. The V and J ends lost 5 bases and 5 bases, in that order; junction bases with no gene match: 8. CDR1 and CDR2 (germline): GTSNPN, SVGIG (reference sequence). The CDR3 totals 13 residues.

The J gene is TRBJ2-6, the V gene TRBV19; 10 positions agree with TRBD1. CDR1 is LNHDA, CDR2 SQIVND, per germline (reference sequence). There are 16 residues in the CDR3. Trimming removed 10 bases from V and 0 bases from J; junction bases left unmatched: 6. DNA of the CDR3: TGTGCCACCACGGGACAGGGGAGCTCTGGGGCCAACGTCCTGACTTTC. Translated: CATTGQGSSGANVLTF.

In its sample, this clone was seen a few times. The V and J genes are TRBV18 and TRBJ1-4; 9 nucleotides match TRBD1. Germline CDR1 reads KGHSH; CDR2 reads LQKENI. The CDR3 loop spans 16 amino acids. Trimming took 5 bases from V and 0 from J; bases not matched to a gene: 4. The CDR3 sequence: CASSVDRGATNEKLFF. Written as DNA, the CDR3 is TGTGCCAGCTCAGTGGACAGGGGCGCAACTAATGAAAAACTGTTTTTT.

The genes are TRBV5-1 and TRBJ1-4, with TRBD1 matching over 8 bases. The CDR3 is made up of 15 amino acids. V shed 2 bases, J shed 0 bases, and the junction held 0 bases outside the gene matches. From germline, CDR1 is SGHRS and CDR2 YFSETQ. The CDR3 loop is CASSLQGATNEKLFF. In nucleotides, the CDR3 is TGCGCCAGCAGCTTACAGGGGGCAACTAATGAAAAACTGTTTTTT.

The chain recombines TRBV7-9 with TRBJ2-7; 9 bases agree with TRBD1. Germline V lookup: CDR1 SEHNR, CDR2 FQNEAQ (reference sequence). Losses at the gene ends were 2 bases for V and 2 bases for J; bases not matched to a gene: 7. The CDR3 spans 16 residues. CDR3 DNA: TGTGCCAGCAGCTTAAGTACCGGGACAGGGACCTACGAGCAGTACTTC. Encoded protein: CASSLSTGTGTYEQYF.

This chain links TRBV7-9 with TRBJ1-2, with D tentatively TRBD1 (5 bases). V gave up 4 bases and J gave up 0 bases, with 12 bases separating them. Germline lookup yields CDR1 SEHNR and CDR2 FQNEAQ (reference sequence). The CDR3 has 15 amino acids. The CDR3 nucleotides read TGTGCCAGCAGCTCACCGGACACTGCTAACTATGGCTACACCTTC. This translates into CASSSPDTANYGYTF.

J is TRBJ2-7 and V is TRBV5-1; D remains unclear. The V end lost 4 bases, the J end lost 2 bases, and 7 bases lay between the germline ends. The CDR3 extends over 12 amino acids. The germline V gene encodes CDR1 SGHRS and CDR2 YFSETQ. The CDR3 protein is CASSPQAYEQYF. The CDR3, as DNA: TGCGCCAGCAGCCCGCAGGCCTACGAGCAGTACTTC.

Here the CDR3 reads CASTQGASGGRWTGELFF. Here the CDR3 DNA reads TGCGCCAGCACCCAGGGGGCTAGCGGGGGTAGGTGGACCGGGGAGCTGTTTTTT. The chain carries TRBV4-1 and TRBJ2-2; 10 bases map to TRBD2. CDR1 is MGHRA, CDR2 YSYEKL, per germline. The CDR3 length is 18 residues. J was trimmed by 5 bases and V by 7 bases; bases with no gene match: 16.

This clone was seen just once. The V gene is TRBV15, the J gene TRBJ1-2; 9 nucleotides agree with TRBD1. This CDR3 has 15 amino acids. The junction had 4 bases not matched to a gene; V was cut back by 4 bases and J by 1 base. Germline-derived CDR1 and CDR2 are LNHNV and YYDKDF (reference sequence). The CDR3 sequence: CATSTRDRVNYGYTF. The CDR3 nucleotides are TGTGCCACCAGCACCCGGGACAGGGTTAACTATGGCTACACCTTC.

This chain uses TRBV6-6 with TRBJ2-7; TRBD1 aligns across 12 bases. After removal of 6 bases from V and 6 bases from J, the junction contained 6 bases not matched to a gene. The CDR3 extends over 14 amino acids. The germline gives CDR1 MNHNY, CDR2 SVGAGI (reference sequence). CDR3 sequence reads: CASRTGTGGGEQYF. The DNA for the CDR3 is TGTGCCAGCAGGACCGGGACAGGGGGCGGCGAGCAGTACTTC.

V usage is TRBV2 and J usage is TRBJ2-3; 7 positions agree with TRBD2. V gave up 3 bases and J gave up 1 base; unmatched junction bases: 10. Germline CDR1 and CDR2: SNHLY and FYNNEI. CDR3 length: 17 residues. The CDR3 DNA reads TGTGCCAGCAGTGACCGGGGGTCTAGCGGACGCACAGATACGCAGTATTTT. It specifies CASSDRGSSGRTDTQYF.

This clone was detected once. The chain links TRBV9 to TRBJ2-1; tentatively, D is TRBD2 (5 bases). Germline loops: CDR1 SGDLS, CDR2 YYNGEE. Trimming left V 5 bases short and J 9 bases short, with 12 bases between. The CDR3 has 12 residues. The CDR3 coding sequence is TGTGCCAGCAGGAAGGAGGAAGGTGAGCAGTTCTTC. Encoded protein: CASRKEEGEQFF.

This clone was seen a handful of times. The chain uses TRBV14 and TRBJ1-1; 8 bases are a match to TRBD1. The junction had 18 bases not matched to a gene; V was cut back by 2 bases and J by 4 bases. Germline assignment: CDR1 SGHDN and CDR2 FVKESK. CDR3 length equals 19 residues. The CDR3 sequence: CASSQYLVRTGWESTEAFF. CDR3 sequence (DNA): TGTGCCAGCAGCCAATATCTGGTTAGGACAGGGTGGGAGAGCACTGAAGCTTTCTTT.

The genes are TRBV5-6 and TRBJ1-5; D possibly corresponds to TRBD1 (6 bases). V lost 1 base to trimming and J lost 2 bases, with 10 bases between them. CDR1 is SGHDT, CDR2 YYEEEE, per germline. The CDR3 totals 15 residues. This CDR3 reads CASSLTGKGNQPQHF. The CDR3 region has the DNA TGTGCCAGCAGCTTGACAGGGAAGGGCAATCAGCCCCAGCATTTT.

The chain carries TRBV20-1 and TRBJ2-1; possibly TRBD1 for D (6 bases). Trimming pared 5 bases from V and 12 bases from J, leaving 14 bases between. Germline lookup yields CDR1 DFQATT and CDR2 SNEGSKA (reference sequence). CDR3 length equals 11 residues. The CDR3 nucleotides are TGCAGTGCTCTCGTTATGGACAGGCAGTTCTTC. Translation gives CSALVMDRQFF.

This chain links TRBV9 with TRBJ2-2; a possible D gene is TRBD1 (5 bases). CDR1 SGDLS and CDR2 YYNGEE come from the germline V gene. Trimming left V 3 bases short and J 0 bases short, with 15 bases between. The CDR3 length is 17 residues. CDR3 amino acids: CASSGGRVAANTGELFF. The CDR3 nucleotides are TGTGCCAGCAGCGGGGGCAGGGTGGCTGCGAACACCGGGGAGCTGTTTTTT. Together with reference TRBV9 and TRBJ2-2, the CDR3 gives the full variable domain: DSGVTQTPKHLITATGQRVTLRCSPRSGDLSVYWYQQSLDQGLQFLIQYYNGEERAKGNILERFSAQQFPDLHSELNLSSLELGDSALYFCASSGGRVAANTGELFFGEGSRLTVL.

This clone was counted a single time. CDR3 region: CASSLSSGASTKNIQYF. DNA of the CDR3: TGTGCCAGCAGCTTAAGTAGCGGGGCATCTACCAAAAACATTCAGTACTTC. V usage is TRBV13 and J usage is TRBJ2-4; 8 bases are a match to TRBD2. Germline assignment: CDR1 PRHDT and CDR2 FYEKMQ (reference sequence). V shed 2 bases and J 2 bases; nucleotides not matched to a gene: 8. This CDR3 has 17 residues. Supplemented by reference TRBV13 and TRBJ2-4, the full variable domain reads AAGVIQSPRHLIKEKRETATLKCYPIPRHDTVYWYQQGPGQDPQFLISFYEKMQSDKGSIPDRFSAQQFSDYHSELNMSSLELGDSALYFCASSLSSGASTKNIQYFGAGTRLSVL.

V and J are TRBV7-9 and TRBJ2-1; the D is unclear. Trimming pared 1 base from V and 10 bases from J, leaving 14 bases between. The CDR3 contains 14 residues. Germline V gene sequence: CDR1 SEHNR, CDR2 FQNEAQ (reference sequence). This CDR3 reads CASSLDLGPWEQFF. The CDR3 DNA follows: TGTGCCAGCAGCTTAGATCTAGGCCCTTGGGAGCAGTTCTTC.